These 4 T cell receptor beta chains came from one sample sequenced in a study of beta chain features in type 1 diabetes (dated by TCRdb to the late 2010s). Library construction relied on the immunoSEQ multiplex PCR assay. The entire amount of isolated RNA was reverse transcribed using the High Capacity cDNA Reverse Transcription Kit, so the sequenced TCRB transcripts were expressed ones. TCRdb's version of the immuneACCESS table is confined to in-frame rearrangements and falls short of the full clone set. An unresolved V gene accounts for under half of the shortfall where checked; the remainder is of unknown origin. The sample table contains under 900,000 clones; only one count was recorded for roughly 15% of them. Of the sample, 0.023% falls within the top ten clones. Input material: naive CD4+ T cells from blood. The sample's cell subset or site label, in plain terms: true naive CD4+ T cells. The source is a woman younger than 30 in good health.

The chain's CDR3 is CASTTPRETHYTF. In DNA form, the CDR3 reads TGTGCCAGCACAACCCCGCGGGAGACACACTACACCTTC. The genes are TRBV28 and TRBJ1-2; D is ambiguous. Germline CDR1 is MDHEN and CDR2 is SYDVKM. This CDR3 comprises 13 residues. Between the trimmed V and J ends, which lost 7 bases and 10 bases, there was a span of 19 bases.

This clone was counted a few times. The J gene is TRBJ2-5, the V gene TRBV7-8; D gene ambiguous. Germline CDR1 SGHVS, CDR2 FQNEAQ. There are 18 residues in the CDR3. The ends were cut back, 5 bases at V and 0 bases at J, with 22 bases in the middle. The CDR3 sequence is CASSPIPLGFAHQETQYF. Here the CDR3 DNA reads TGTGCCAGCAGCCCGATCCCTTTGGGTTTCGCCCACCAAGAGACCCAGTACTTC.

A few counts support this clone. CDR3 region: CASSASGYTGELFF. CDR3 bases: TGTGCCAGCAGTGCTAGCGGTTACACCGGGGAGCTGTTTTTT. The V gene is TRBV2, the J gene TRBJ2-2, with 7 bases matching TRBD2. CDR3 length equals 14 residues. CDR1 SNHLY and CDR2 FYNNEI come from the germline V gene. With V trimmed by 4 bases and J by 3 bases, 2 bases remained unmatched.

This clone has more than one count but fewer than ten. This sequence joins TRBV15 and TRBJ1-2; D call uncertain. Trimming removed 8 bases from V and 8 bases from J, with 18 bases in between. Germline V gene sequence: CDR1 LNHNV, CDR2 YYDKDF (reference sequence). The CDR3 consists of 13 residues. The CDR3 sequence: CATSQDTSSGYTF. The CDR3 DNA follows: TGTGCCACCTCTCAGGATACGTCGTCGGGCTACACCTTC.